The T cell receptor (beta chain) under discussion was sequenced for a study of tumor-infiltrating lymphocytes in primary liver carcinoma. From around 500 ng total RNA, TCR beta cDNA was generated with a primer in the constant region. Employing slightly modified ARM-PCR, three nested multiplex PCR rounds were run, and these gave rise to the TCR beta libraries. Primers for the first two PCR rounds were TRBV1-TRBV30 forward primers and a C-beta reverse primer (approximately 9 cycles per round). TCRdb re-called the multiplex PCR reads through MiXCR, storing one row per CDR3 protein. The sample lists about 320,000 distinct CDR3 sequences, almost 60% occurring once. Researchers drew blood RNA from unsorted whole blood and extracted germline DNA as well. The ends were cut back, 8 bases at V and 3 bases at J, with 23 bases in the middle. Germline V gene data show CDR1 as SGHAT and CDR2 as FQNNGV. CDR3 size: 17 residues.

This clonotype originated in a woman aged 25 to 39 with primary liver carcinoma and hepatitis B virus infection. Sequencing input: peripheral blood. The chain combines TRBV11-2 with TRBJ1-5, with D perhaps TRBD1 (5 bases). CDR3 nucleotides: TGTGCCAGCGGCCCGCTCCAGTTGGGGGGAACCAATCAGCCCCAGCATTTT. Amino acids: CASGPLQLGGTNQPQHF.